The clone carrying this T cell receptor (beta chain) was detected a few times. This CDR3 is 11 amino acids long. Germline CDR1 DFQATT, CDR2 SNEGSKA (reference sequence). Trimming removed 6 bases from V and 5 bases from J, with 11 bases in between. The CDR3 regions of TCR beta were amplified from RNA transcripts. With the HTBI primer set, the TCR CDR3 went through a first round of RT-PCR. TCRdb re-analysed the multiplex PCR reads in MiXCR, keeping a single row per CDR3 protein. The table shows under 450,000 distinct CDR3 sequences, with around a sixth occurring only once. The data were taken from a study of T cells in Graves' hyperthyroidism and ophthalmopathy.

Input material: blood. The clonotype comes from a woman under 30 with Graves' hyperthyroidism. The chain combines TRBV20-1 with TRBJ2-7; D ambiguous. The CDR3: CSAVLVDEQYF. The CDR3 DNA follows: TGCAGTGCGGTTCTAGTGGACGAGCAGTACTTC.